Each of the 19 T cell receptor beta chains below was sequenced from the same sample in a study of blood T cell repertoires in COVID-19. Profiling relied on immunoSEQ multiplex PCR, and the TCRdb table lists in-frame clones only, not all of them. The profile shows under 200,000 clones, around 84% of them singletons. Sequenced sample: peripheral blood. The source of these receptors is a woman aged 45-60 years with COVID-19, enrolled during active disease.

The chain joins TRBV2 to TRBJ1-4; D might be TRBD1 (5 bases). Germline values: CDR1 SNHLY, CDR2 FYNNEI. This CDR3 is built from 14 residues. Trimming stripped 2 bases from V and 7 bases from J, with 11 bases between. In nucleotides, the CDR3 is TGTGCCAGCAGTGAAAACAGGAATCTTGAAAAACTGTTTTTT. Its translation is CASSENRNLEKLFF.

This chain joins TRBV12-5 and TRBJ1-1, with a weak D call TRBD1 (5 bases). CDR1 is LGHNT, CDR2 FRNRAP, per germline. The CDR3 runs to 13 residues. V was shortened by 2 bases and J by 7 bases, with 11 bases between the two germline ends. The CDR3 spells CASGLTSDSEAFF. The CDR3 DNA sequence: TGTGCTAGTGGTTTGACATCCGACAGTGAAGCTTTCTTT.

V gene TRBV5-1 combines with J gene TRBJ2-7; 10 bases map to TRBD1. Germline lookup yields CDR1 SGHRS and CDR2 YFSETQ. J was trimmed by 3 bases and V by 4 bases; bases with no gene match: 4. The CDR3 contains 14 residues. In DNA form, the CDR3 reads TGCGCCAGCAGCGCTCGGACAGGGGGCTACGAGCAGTACTTC. Protein product: CASSARTGGYEQYF.

The V call is TRBV6-5, the J call TRBJ1-2, with D possibly matching TRBD1 (6 bases). Trimming shortened V by 6 bases and J by 4 bases, and 12 bases separated the two germline ends. Germline assignment: CDR1 MNHEY and CDR2 SVGAGI. This CDR3 comprises 13 residues. The CDR3 here is CASSPDSGYGYTF. In DNA, the CDR3 is TGTGCCAGCAGCCCGGACAGTGGCTATGGCTACACCTTC.

The chain employs TRBV6-5 and TRBJ2-5; D unclear. V shed 0 bases and J shed 3 bases, with 8 bases lying between them. There are 14 residues in the CDR3. Germline V gives CDR1 MNHEY, CDR2 SVGAGI. CDR3 amino acids: CASSYSPNKETQYF. DNA of the CDR3: TGTGCCAGCAGTTACTCCCCAAACAAAGAGACCCAGTACTTC.

The CDR3 here is CASSPPRDSSYEQYF. The DNA of the CDR3 is TGTGCCAGCAGCCCGCCCCGGGACAGCTCCTACGAGCAGTACTTC. This chain links TRBV7-9 with TRBJ2-7; the match to TRBD1 covers 7 bases. Trimming at V came to 5 bases and at J to 0 bases, leaving 7 bases not matched to a gene. Germline CDR1 SEHNR, CDR2 FQNEAQ (reference sequence). This CDR3 has 15 residues. Combining the CDR3 with reference TRBV7-9 and TRBJ2-7 gives the whole variable domain DTGVSQNPRHKITKRGQNVTFRCDPISEHNRLYWYRQTLGQGPEFLTYFQNEAQLEKSRLLSDRFSAERPKGSFSTLEIQRTEQGDSAMYLCASSPPRDSSYEQYFGPGTRLTVT.

V and J are TRBV7-2 and TRBJ1-4, with TRBD1 matching 8 bases. The CDR3 length is 14 residues. Trimming cost V 6 bases and J 7 bases; bases outside gene matches: 7. Germline assignment: CDR1 SGHTA and CDR2 FQGNSA. The CDR3 sequence: CASRRQGQGEKLFF. CDR3 sequence (DNA): TGTGCCAGCAGAAGACAGGGGCAGGGTGAAAAACTGTTTTTT.

This rearrangement joins TRBV5-1 to TRBJ2-3; TRBD2 might be the D (6 bases). V lost 4 bases and J lost 4, with 19 bases in between. The CDR3 has 16 amino acids. CDR1 is SGHRS and CDR2 is YFSETQ in the germline V gene. The DNA for the CDR3 is TGCGCCAGCAGCCCACCTTTGGGAGCGGGCGCAGATACGCAGTATTTT. It encodes CASSPPLGAGADTQYF.

The chain employs TRBV9 and TRBJ1-6; weak D call: TRBD1 (5 bases). Trimming cost V 9 bases and J 0 bases, with 19 bases left between them. Per the germline V gene, CDR1 is SGDLS and CDR2 is YYNGEE. CDR3 length: 17 amino acids. This chain's CDR3 is CANRQSCLSSYNSPLHF. The CDR3 region has the DNA TGTGCCAACCGACAGAGCTGCCTAAGCTCCTATAATTCACCCCTCCACTTT.

V is TRBV7-9 and J is TRBJ1-5, with D tentatively TRBD1 (5 bases). CDR1 and CDR2 (germline): SEHNR, FQNEAQ (reference sequence). The CDR3 has 17 residues. Between the trimmed V and J ends, which lost 5 bases and 6 bases, there was a span of 23 bases. CDR3 nucleotides: TGTGCCAGCAGCCGGGGAGGTCTGACAGAGTCGAGTCAGCCCCAGCATTTT. Its protein product is CASSRGGLTESSQPQHF.

V and J are TRBV18 and TRBJ2-7; D is perhaps TRBD1 (6 bases). Trimming took 1 base from V and 2 from J, leaving 12 bases between them. Germline CDR1 KGHSH, CDR2 LQKENI. This CDR3 has 15 amino acids. Written as DNA, the CDR3 is TGTGCCAGCTCACCACGGTCAGGACAGCCCTACGAGCAGTACTTC. It yields the protein CASSPRSGQPYEQYF.

This chain links TRBV7-9 with TRBJ1-3; D gene ambiguous. Trimming left V 1 base short and J 0 bases short, with 4 bases between. The length of the CDR3 is 14 residues. Looked up from germline, CDR1 is SEHNR and CDR2 is FQNEAQ (reference sequence). The CDR3 reads CASSLDSSGNTIYF. CDR3 DNA sequence: TGTGCCAGCAGCTTAGACAGCTCTGGAAACACCATATATTTT.

The J gene is TRBJ2-1, the V gene TRBV19; TRBD1 matches at 9 bases. Unmatched junction bases numbered 16, after V lost 6 bases and J lost 4 bases. Germline V gene data show CDR1 as LNHDA and CDR2 as SQIVND (reference sequence). The CDR3 has 18 residues. The CDR3 protein is CASRTGQGKGERYNEQFF. The CDR3 region has the DNA TGTGCCAGTAGAACTGGACAGGGGAAAGGAGAAAGGTACAATGAGCAGTTCTTC. Combining the CDR3 with reference TRBV19 and TRBJ2-1 gives the whole variable domain DGGITQSPKYLFRKEGQNVTLSCEQNLNHDAMYWYRQDPGQGLRLIYYSQIVNDFQKGDIAEGYSVSREKKESFPLTVTSAQKNPTAFYLCASRTGQGKGERYNEQFFGPGTRLTVL.

The chain joins TRBV7-8 to TRBJ2-1, with 7 positions matching TRBD1. CDR1 SGHVS and CDR2 FQNEAQ come from the germline V gene. V was clipped by 3 bases and J by 0 bases; unmatched bases: 2. This CDR3 comprises 15 residues. CDR3 bases: TGTGCCAGCAGCTTGGGGACAGTCTCCTACAATGAGCAGTTCTTC. Its protein product is CASSLGTVSYNEQFF.

Turning to this clone: The junction shows a germline mismatch at one end, possibly a read error. The chain recombines TRBV7-7 with TRBJ1-6; 7 bases line up with TRBD1. Germline V gives CDR1 SSHAT, CDR2 FNYEAQ (reference sequence). The CDR3 spans 13 residues. For the CDR3, the DNA is TGTGCTAGCAGCCACGACAGGGATTCACCCCTCCACTTT. Translation: CASSHDRDSPLHF.

The gene calls are TRBV30 and TRBJ1-2; TRBD1 might be the D (5 bases). The V end lost 8 bases, the J end lost 0 bases, and 13 bases lay between the germline ends. The germline CDR1 and CDR2 sequences are GTSNPN and SVGIG (reference sequence). CDR3 size: 13 residues. CDR3 sequence reads: CARRDYPNYGYTF. The CDR3 DNA is TGTGCCCGCCGGGACTACCCTAACTATGGCTACACCTTC.

This clone came up once. The chain links TRBV5-6 to TRBJ2-3; 8 nucleotides line up with TRBD2. CDR1 and CDR2 (germline): SGHDT, YYEEEE. The J segment lost 8 bases and the V segment lost 4 bases, leaving 18 bases of the junction unmatched. The CDR3 runs to 17 residues. The CDR3: CASSPASGGSGVATQYF. In nucleotides, the CDR3 is TGTGCCAGCAGCCCCGCCAGCGGGGGTTCCGGGGTAGCTACGCAGTATTTT.

This sequence joins TRBV19 and TRBJ2-2; 8 bases are a match to TRBD1. From germline, CDR1 is LNHDA and CDR2 SQIVND (reference sequence). CDR3 length: 14 amino acids. Trimming at V came to 5 bases and at J to 5 bases, leaving 4 bases not matched to a gene. The CDR3 DNA reads TGTGCCAGTAGTGACAGGGGTAGGACCGGGGAGCTGTTTTTT. Its protein is CASSDRGRTGELFF.

The rearrangement joins TRBV5-1 to TRBJ1-1; 8 bases align to TRBD1. J lost 4 bases, V lost 1 base, and 0 bases had no gene match. The length of the CDR3 is 13 residues. CDR1 and CDR2 from the germline V gene are SGHRS and YFSETQ. The CDR3: CASSLTGGTEAFF. The CDR3 nucleotides are TGCGCCAGCAGCTTGACAGGGGGCACTGAAGCTTTCTTT.